This TCR beta chain was profiled in a study of control samples from healthy donors and cancer patients. This CDR3 comprises 12 residues. V was clipped by 6 bases and J by 9 bases, with 12 bases between them. The data were produced by immunoSEQ multiplex PCR, yet TCRdb's version contains in-frame clones alone and is incomplete. This sample has 95,000 to 150,000 clones, with about nine tenths found just once. Sequencing was carried out using blood. The rearrangement links TRBV12-3 or TRBV12-4 to TRBJ2-1; tentative D call: TRBD1 (5 bases). The sequence derives from a man aged 35-49 years in good health. The CDR3 protein is CASSLGALEQFF. CDR3 in DNA: TGTGCCAGCAGCCTTGGGGCTCTTGAGCAGTTCTTC.